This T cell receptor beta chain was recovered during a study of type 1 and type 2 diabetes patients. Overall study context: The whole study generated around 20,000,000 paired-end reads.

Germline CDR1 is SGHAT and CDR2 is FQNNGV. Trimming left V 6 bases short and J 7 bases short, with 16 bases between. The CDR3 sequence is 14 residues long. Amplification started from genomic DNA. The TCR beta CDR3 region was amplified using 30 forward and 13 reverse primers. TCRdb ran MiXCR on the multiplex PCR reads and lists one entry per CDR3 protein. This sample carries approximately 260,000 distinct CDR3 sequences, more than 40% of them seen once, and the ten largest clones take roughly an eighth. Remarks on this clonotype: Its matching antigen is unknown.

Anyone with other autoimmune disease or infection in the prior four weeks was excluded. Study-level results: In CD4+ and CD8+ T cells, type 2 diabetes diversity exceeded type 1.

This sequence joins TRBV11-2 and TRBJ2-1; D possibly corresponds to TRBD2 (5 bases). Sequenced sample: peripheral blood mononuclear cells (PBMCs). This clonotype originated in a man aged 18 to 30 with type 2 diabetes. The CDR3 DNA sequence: TGTGCCAGCAGACCAGGAGGTGGTCGGAATGAGCAGTTCTTC. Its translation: CASRPGGGRNEQFF. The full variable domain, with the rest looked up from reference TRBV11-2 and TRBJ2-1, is EAGVAQSPRYKIIEKRQSVAFWCNPISGHATLYWYQQILGQGPKLLIQFQNNGVVDDSQLPKDRFSAERLKGVDSTLKIQPAKLEDSAVYLCASRPGGGRNEQFFGPGTRLTVL.